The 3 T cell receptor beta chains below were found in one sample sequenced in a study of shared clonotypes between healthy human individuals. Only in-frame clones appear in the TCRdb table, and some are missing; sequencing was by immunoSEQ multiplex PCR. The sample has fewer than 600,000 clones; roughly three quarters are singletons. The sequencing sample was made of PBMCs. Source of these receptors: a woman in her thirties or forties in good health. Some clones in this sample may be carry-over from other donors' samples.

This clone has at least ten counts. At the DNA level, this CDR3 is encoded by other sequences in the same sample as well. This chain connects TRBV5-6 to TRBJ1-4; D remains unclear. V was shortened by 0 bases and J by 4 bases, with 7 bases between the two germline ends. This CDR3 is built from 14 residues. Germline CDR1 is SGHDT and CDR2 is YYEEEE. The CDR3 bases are TGTGCCAGCAGCTTGGAACACCATAATGAAAAACTGTTTTTT. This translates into CASSLEHHNEKLFF.

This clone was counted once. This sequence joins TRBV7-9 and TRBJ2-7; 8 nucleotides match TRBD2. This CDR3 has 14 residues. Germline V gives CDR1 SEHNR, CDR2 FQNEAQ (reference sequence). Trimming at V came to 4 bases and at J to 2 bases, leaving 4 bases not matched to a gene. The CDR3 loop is CASSSGTRAYEQYF. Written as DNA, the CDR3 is TGTGCCAGCAGCTCCGGGACTAGGGCCTACGAGCAGTACTTC. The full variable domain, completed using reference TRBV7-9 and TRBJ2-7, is DTGVSQNPRHKITKRGQNVTFRCDPISEHNRLYWYRQTLGQGPEFLTYFQNEAQLEKSRLLSDRFSAERPKGSFSTLEIQRTEQGDSAMYLCASSSGTRAYEQYFGPGTRLTVT.

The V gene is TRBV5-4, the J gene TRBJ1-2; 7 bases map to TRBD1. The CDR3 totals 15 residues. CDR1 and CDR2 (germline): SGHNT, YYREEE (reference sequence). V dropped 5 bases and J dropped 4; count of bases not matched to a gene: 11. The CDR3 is CASSKAGGSVYGYTF. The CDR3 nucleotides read TGTGCCAGCAGTAAGGCAGGGGGTTCTGTCTATGGCTACACCTTC. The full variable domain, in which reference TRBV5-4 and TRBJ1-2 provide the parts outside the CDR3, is ETGVTQSPTHLIKTRGQQVTLRCSSQSGHNTVSWYQQALGQGPQFIFQYYREEENGRGNFPPRFSGLQFPNYSSELNVNALELDDSALYLCASSKAGGSVYGYTFGSGTRLTVV.